This TCR beta chain is from a study of Ad26.COV2.S vaccination and SARS-CoV-2 variants. About the study: Enrolled in COV1001, the donor was in the Ad26.COV2.S trial arm, which received the vaccine. By the intramuscular route, Ad26.COV2.S was given once, or twice 56 days apart.

This CDR3 is built from 14 residues. Trimming at V came to 4 bases and at J to 6 bases, leaving 8 bases not matched to a gene. Germline CDR1 is MGHRA and CDR2 is YSYEKL. Libraries were prepared by immunoSEQ multiplex PCR; TCRdb keeps only in-frame clonotypes and omits some of them. The sample has around 340,000 clones; 75% to 90% are singletons. Treatment in this sample: some 19 received Ad26.COV2.S at low or high dose, single or two shots; about 5 received placebo; per-sample allocation not given. Samples analyzed were those drawn on day 63 after the first vaccine or placebo injection. An adult aged 18-55 years in Boston served as the donor. Immunization relied on an Ad26 vector, which expressed Wuhan-strain SARS-CoV-2 spike.

This receptor was obtained from a person between 18 and 59 years old who received the Ad26.COV2.S COVID-19 vaccine or a placebo. Source: peripheral blood, taken in a trial of Ad26.COV2.S vaccine versus placebo. The rearrangement joins TRBV4-1 to TRBJ2-7, with 8 bases fitting TRBD2. CDR3 bases: TGCGCCAGCAGCCCCGGACTAGCCCCCGCCGAGCAGTACTTC. Its protein product is CASSPGLAPAEQYF.